This TCR beta chain emerged from a study of blood T cell repertoires in COVID-19. In the authors' workflow: Nucleated cell number was recorded as an estimate derived from reference gene primer amplification. Sequencing was performed with immunoSEQ multiplex PCR; in TCRdb, only in-frame clones are kept and a portion is missing. Clone size and V and J calls were adopted from that table, with D and trimming inferred from the DNA. This sample has approximately 190,000 clones, with 65% to 85% found just once. In the case of this clone: Other DNA sequences within the sample encode an identical CDR3.

V dropped 5 bases and J dropped 6; count of bases not matched to a gene: 6. CDR3 length: 12 amino acids. Per the germline V gene, CDR1 is GTSNPN and CDR2 is SVGIG (reference sequence). Source material: peripheral blood. This clonotype was obtained from a man in his fifties or sixties with active or convalescent COVID-19. The chain links TRBV30 to TRBJ2-7, with 8 bases matching TRBD1. The CDR3 reads CAWGQGAREQYF. CDR3 nucleotides: TGTGCCTGGGGGCAGGGGGCGCGCGAGCAGTACTTC. The full variable domain, its missing parts supplied by reference TRBV30 and TRBJ2-7, is SQTIHQWPATLVQPVGSPLSLECTVEGTSNPNLYWYRQAAGRGLQLLFYSVGIGQISSEVPQNLSASRPQDRQFILSSKKLLLSDSGFYLCAWGQGAREQYFGPGTRLTVT.